These T cell receptor beta chains were read from a single sample in a study of blood T cell repertoires in COVID-19. Sequencing was performed with immunoSEQ multiplex PCR; in TCRdb, only in-frame clones are kept and a portion is missing. The sample lists roughly 29,000 clones, 87% occurring once. The sample comprised peripheral blood. These receptors were obtained from a human donor in a cohort sampled during active COVID-19. The CDR3 runs from the conserved cysteine through the conserved F or W. A D gene is named only where the DNA matches it firmly. For some rows the clone size is stated as once, few or many, or as a class when expanded; others skip it.

d_call	clone_size	v_call	j_call	cdr3_aa	cdr3_nt
TRBD1	NA	TRBV12-5	TRBJ1-6	CASGPGQGRSPLHF	TGTGCTAGTGGACCGGGACAGGGACGTTCACCCCTCCACTTT
TRBD1	NA	TRBV6-5	TRBJ2-1	CASSYSDRIQVNEQFF	TGTGCCAGCAGTTACTCGGACAGGATCCAGGTCAATGAGCAGTTCTTC
TRBD1	NA	TRBV29-1	TRBJ2-3	CSVETPYRGNTQYF	TGCAGCGTTGAAACTCCCTACAGGGGAAATACGCAGTATTTT
NA	NA	TRBV5-1	TRBJ2-7	CASSPRNQDHEQYF	TGCGCCAGCAGCCCGAGGAACCAAGACCACGAGCAGTACTTC
NA	NA	TRBV30	TRBJ1-2	CAWRVGSYGYTF	TGTGCCTGGAGGGTCGGTAGCTATGGCTACACCTTC
NA	NA	TRBV10-3	TRBJ2-7	CASGGGGDYEQYF	TGTGCCTCTGGGGGAGGCGGAGACTACGAGCAGTACTTC
NA	NA	TRBV7-9	TRBJ2-3	CASSLAGGTDTQYF	TGTGCCAGCAGCTTAGCAGGGGGCACAGATACGCAGTATTTT
TRBD2	once	TRBV11-3	TRBJ2-1	CASSLVAGTLNEQFF	TGTGCCAGCAGCTTAGTAGCGGGGACTCTTAATGAGCAGTTCTTC
TRBD1	NA	TRBV6-1	TRBJ1-5	CASSEQGGNQPQHF	TGTGCCAGCAGTGAACAGGGGGGAAATCAGCCCCAGCATTTT
NA	NA	TRBV13	TRBJ1-1	CASLEQVNTEAFF	TGTGCCAGCTTAGAACAGGTGAACACTGAAGCTTTCTTT
TRBD1	NA	TRBV18	TRBJ2-6	CASSPPGQGLGANVLTF	TGTGCCAGCTCACCACCGGGACAGGGTCTGGGGGCCAACGTCCTGACTTTC
NA	NA	TRBV28	TRBJ1-3	CASSPPLGNTIYF	TGTGCCAGCAGTCCTCCCCTGGGAAACACCATATATTTT
NA	NA	TRBV7-9	TRBJ1-3	CASSPQRNTIYF	TGTGCCAGCAGCCCACAGAGAAACACCATATATTTT
NA	NA	TRBV7-2	TRBJ2-3	CASSLVGLHTDTQYF	TGTGCCAGCAGCTTAGTCGGACTACATACAGATACGCAGTATTTT
NA	NA	TRBV6-1	TRBJ2-1	CASSEEPSSYNEQFF	TGTGCCAGCAGTGAGGAGCCGAGCTCCTACAATGAGCAGTTCTTC
NA	NA	TRBV29-1	TRBJ1-2	CSVDRGGGYTF	TGCAGCGTGGACCGGGGGGGAGGCTACACCTTC
TRBD2	NA	TRBV18	TRBJ2-7	CASSPLGGGETYEQYF	TGTGCCAGCTCGCCGTTGGGGGGAGGGGAAACCTACGAGCAGTACTTC
TRBD1	once	TRBV19	TRBJ1-5	CASSIKSTGNQPQHF	TGTGCCAGTAGTATAAAGTCGACAGGGAATCAGCCCCAGCATTTT
NA	NA	TRBV24-1	TRBJ2-1	CAIGTYNEQFF	TGTGCCATTGGCACCTACAATGAGCAGTTCTTC
NA	NA	TRBV6-5	TRBJ1-5	CASSSGAQPQHF	TGTGCCAGCAGTTCAGGGGCCCAGCCCCAGCATTTT
TRBD1	NA	TRBV27	TRBJ2-7	CASTKGGQGSYEQYF	TGTGCCAGCACCAAAGGTGGACAGGGGAGCTACGAGCAGTACTTC
TRBD2	NA	TRBV29-1	TRBJ2-1	CSVGTSNDNEQFF	TGCAGCGTGGGGACTAGCAATGACAATGAGCAGTTCTTC
NA	NA	TRBV7-2	TRBJ2-1	CASSPGDYQGEQFF	TGTGCCAGCAGCCCAGGGGACTACCAGGGTGAGCAGTTCTTC
NA	NA	TRBV14	TRBJ2-7	CASKVNTGEQYF	TGTGCAAGCAAAGTAAATACGGGGGAGCAGTACTTC
NA	NA	TRBV27	TRBJ2-7	CASSWGVGMNYEQYF	TGTGCCAGCAGTTGGGGCGTTGGGATGAACTACGAGCAGTACTTC
TRBD2	few	TRBV5-1	TRBJ2-1	CASSQSGSGSYNEQFF	TGCGCCAGCAGCCAAAGCGGGAGTGGCTCCTACAATGAGCAGTTCTTC
TRBD1	NA	TRBV2	TRBJ1-4	CASRGTGVLGEKLFF	TGTGCCAGCAGGGGGACAGGAGTGCTAGGTGAAAAACTGTTTTTT
NA	NA	TRBV4-1	TRBJ2-2	CASSQVPGMNTGELFF	TGCGCCAGCAGCCAAGTTCCAGGGATGAACACCGGGGAGCTGTTTTTT
NA	few	TRBV15	TRBJ2-6	CATLGAGEGSGANVLTF	TGTGCCACCTTGGGGGCGGGAGAAGGTTCTGGGGCCAACGTCCTGACTTTC
NA	NA	TRBV12-3/TRBV12-4	TRBJ2-5	CASAATQETQYF	TGTGCCAGCGCAGCGACGCAAGAGACCCAGTACTTC
NA	NA	TRBV7-9	TRBJ1-1	CASSIGQMNTEAFF	TGTGCCAGCAGCATTGGACAGATGAACACTGAAGCTTTCTTT
NA	once	TRBV3-1/TRBV3-2	TRBJ2-7	CASSQDLEGDEQYF	TGTGCCAGCAGCCAAGATCTCGAGGGAGACGAGCAGTACTTC
NA	NA	TRBV6-1	TRBJ2-1	CASSENLVMRNNEQFF	TGTGCCAGCAGTGAAAATTTGGTGATGAGGAACAATGAGCAGTTCTTC
TRBD1	NA	TRBV30	TRBJ1-1	CAWKDRTTEAFF	TGTGCCTGGAAGGACAGGACCACTGAAGCTTTCTTT
NA	NA	TRBV18	TRBJ1-2	CASSPPSRNGYTF	TGTGCCAGCTCACCACCGTCTAGGAATGGCTACACCTTC
NA	NA	TRBV30	TRBJ1-1	CAWSGRRAGDTEAFF	TGTGCCTGGAGCGGCAGGAGGGCTGGGGACACTGAAGCTTTCTTT
NA	NA	TRBV29-1	TRBJ2-3	CSFRGIDTQYF	TGCAGCTTTCGGGGGATTGATACGCAGTATTTT
NA	few	TRBV18	TRBJ1-1	CASSSRVLTEAFF	TGTGCCAGCTCATCCAGGGTCCTCACTGAAGCTTTCTTT
NA	few	TRBV12-2	TRBJ2-1	CASRLGGQFF	TGTGCAAGTCGCTTAGGGGGCCAGTTCTTC
NA	NA	TRBV7-9	TRBJ1-3	CASSLAVGILLGNTIYF	TGTGCCAGCAGCTTAGCCGTGGGTATACTACTGGGAAACACCATATATTTT
TRBD2	NA	TRBV20-1	TRBJ2-7	CSASTTSGSSYEQYF	TGCAGTGCTAGTACGACTAGCGGGAGCTCCTACGAGCAGTACTTC
TRBD1	once	TRBV14	TRBJ1-1	CASSWDPRGEAFF	TGTGCCAGCAGCTGGGACCCCAGGGGGGAAGCTTTCTTT
TRBD1	NA	TRBV6-5	TRBJ1-2	CASSYGTGGKYGYTF	TGTGCCAGCAGTTATGGGACAGGGGGCAAATATGGCTACACCTTC
NA	NA	TRBV6-7	TRBJ2-5	CASSGITSTQETQYF	TGTGCCAGCAGTGGCATAACTAGCACTCAAGAGACCCAGTACTTC
NA	NA	TRBV5-4	TRBJ1-3	CASSLVGGSGNTIYF	TGTGCCAGCAGCTTGGTAGGGGGATCTGGAAACACCATATATTTT
NA	NA	TRBV5-6	TRBJ2-2	CASSFTGLAGELFF	TGTGCCAGCAGCTTTACAGGGTTGGCCGGGGAGCTGTTTTTT
TRBD2	NA	TRBV11-2	TRBJ2-5	CASSAGVEETQYF	TGTGCCAGCAGCGCGGGGGTGGAAGAGACCCAGTACTTC
TRBD2	NA	TRBV19	TRBJ2-1	CASSITPGLGYEQFF	TGTGCCAGTAGTATAACCCCGGGACTAGGGTATGAGCAGTTCTTC
TRBD2	few	TRBV3-1/TRBV3-2	TRBJ2-5	CASSQAPTSGETQYF	TGTGCCAGCAGCCAGGCCCCGACTAGCGGCGAGACCCAGTACTTC
TRBD2	NA	TRBV5-1	TRBJ2-3	CASSLAASGSPRTQYF	TGCGCCAGCAGCTTGGCAGCTAGCGGTTCTCCGAGAACGCAGTATTTT
TRBD1	NA	TRBV25-1	TRBJ1-1	CASRGFHGQGASEAFF	TGTGCCAGCAGGGGCTTTCATGGGCAGGGGGCTTCTGAAGCTTTCTTT
NA	NA	TRBV12-3/TRBV12-4	TRBJ2-5	CASSSPRGTQYF	TGTGCCAGCAGTTCCCCCCGAGGGACCCAGTACTTC
TRBD1	few	TRBV7-9	TRBJ1-6	CASSSDQGASYNSPLHF	TGTGCCAGCAGCTCTGATCAGGGGGCGTCCTATAATTCACCCCTCCACTTT
NA	NA	TRBV19	TRBJ2-3	CASRLQGGATDTQYF	TGTGCCAGTAGGCTACAGGGGGGGGCCACAGATACGCAGTATTTT
NA	NA	TRBV12-3/TRBV12-4	TRBJ2-3	CASRRLRDTQYF	TGTGCCAGCAGGCGACTAAGAGATACGCAGTATTTT
NA	few	TRBV4-1	TRBJ2-7	CASSQGQTLSYEQYF	TGCGCCAGCAGCCAAGGGCAGACTCTCTCCTACGAGCAGTACTTC